This T cell receptor (beta chain) was identified during a study of early T cells in non-severe SARS-CoV-2 infection. Whole-study context: Chains were not paired, and sequencing was done on bulk RNA from unsorted whole blood.

Molecules of cDNA were individually given unique molecular identifiers that were attached to them. One entry per CDR3 protein results from TCRdb running MiXCR on the 5' RACE reads. Of tens of thousands of distinct CDR3 sequences in the sample, over 4.5% are singletons; the top ten hold 25% to 30%. The length of the CDR3 is 16 residues. Germline CDR1 is SGHRS and CDR2 is YFSETQ. Trimming removed 0 bases at V and 0 bases at J, with 11 bases between. This clonotype was detected many times. The chain recombines TRBV5-1 with TRBJ2-3; TRBD2 might be the D (6 bases). The specimen was whole blood. The receptor's source is an adult who was a healthcare worker with PCR-confirmed SARS-CoV-2 infection or an uninfected control (not recorded which). The CDR3 DNA reads as TGCGCCAGCAGCTTGGGAGTCGGGGGAAGCACAGATACGCAGTATTTT. Encoded protein: CASSLGVGGSTDTQYF.